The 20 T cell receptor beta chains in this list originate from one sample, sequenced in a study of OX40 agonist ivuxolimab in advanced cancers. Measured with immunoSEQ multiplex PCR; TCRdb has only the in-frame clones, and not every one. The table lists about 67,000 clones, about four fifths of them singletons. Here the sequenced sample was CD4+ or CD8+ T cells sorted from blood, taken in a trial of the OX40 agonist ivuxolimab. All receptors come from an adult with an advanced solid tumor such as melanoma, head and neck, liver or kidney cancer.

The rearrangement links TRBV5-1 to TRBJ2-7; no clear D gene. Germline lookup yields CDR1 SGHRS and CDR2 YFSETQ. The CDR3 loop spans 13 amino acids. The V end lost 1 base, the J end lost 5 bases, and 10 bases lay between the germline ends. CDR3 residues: CASSLRTAHEQYF. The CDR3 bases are TGCGCCAGCAGCTTGAGGACGGCCCACGAGCAGTACTTC.

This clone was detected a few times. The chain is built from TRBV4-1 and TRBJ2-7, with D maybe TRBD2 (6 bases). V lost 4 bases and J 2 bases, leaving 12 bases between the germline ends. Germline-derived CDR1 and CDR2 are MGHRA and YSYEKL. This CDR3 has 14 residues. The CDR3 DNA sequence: TGCGCCAGCAGCCTCTCGGGAGACCCCTACGAGCAGTACTTC. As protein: CASSLSGDPYEQYF.

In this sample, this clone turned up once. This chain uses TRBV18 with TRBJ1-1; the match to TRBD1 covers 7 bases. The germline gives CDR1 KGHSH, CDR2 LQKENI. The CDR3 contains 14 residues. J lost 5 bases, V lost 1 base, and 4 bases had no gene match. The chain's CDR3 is CASSPQGADTEAFF. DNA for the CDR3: TGTGCCAGCTCACCACAGGGGGCAGATACTGAAGCTTTCTTT. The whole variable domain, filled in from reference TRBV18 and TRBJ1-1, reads NAGVMQNPRHLVRRRGQEARLRCSPMKGHSHVYWYRQLPEEGLKFMVYLQKENIIDESGMPKERFSAEFPKEGPSILRIQQVVRGDSAAYFCASSPQGADTEAFFGQGTRLTVV.

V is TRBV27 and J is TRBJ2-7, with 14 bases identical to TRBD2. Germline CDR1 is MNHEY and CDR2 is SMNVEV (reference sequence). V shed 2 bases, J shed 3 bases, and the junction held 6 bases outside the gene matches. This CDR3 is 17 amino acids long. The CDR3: CASSLGQGLAGDYEQYF. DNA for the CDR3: TGTGCCAGCAGTTTAGGCCAGGGACTAGCGGGAGACTACGAGCAGTACTTC.

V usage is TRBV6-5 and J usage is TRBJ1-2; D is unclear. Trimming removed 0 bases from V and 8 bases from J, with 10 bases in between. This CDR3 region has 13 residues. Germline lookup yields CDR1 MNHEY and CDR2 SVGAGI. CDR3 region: CASSYSKGHGYTF. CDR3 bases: TGTGCCAGCAGTTACTCGAAAGGGCACGGCTACACCTTC.

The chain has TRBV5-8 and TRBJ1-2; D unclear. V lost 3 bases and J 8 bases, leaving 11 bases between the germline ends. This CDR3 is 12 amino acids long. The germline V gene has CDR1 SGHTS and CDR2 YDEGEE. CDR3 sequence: CASSYPRGGYTF. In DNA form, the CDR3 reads TGTGCCAGCAGCTACCCGAGAGGCGGCTACACCTTC.

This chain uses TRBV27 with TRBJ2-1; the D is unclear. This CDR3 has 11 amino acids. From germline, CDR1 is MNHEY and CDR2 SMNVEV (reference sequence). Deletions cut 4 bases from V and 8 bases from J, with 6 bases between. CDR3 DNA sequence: TGTGCCAGCAGTTCCTTAGATGAGCAGTTCTTC. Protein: CASSSLDEQFF.

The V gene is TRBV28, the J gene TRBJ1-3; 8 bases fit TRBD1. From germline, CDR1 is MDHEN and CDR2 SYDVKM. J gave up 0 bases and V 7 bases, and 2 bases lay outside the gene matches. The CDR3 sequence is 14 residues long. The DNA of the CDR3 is TGTGCCAGCAAAACAGGGGGCTCTGGAAACACCATATATTTT. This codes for CASKTGGSGNTIYF.

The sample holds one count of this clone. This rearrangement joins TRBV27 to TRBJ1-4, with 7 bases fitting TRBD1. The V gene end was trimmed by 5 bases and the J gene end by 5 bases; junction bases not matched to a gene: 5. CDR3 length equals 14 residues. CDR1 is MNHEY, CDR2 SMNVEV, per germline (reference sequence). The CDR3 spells CASSPTGMNEKLFF. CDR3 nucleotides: TGTGCCAGCAGTCCGACAGGGATGAATGAAAAACTGTTTTTT.

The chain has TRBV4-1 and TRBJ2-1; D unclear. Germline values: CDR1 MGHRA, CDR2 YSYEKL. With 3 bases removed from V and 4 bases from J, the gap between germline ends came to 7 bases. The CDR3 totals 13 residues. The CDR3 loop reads CASSHTYYNEQFF. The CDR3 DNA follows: TGCGCCAGCAGCCACACCTATTACAATGAGCAGTTCTTC.

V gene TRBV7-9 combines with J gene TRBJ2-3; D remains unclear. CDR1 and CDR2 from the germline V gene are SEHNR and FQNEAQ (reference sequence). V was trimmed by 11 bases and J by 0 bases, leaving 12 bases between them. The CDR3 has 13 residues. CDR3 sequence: CAAEASSTDTQYF. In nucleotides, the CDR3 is TGTGCCGCCGAAGCGAGTAGCACAGATACGCAGTATTTT.

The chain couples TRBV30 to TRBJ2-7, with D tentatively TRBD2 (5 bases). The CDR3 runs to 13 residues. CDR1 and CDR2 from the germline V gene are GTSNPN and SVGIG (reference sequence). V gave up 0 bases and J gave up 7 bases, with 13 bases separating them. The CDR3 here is CAWSVRLRGEQYF. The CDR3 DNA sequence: TGTGCCTGGAGTGTGAGGCTCCGAGGGGAGCAGTACTTC.

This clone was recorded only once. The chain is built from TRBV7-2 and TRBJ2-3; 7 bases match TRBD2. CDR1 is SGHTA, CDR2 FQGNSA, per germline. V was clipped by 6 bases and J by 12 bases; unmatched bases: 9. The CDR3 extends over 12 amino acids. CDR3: CASSHPGGLQYF. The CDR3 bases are TGTGCCAGCAGTCACCCGGGGGGACTTCAGTATTTT.

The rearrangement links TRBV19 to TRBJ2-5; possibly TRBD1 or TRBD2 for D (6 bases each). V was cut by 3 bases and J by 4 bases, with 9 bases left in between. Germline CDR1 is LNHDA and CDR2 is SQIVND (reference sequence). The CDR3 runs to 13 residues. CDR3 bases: TGTGCCAGTAGTATGAAGGGGGGAGAGACCCAGTACTTC. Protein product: CASSMKGGETQYF.

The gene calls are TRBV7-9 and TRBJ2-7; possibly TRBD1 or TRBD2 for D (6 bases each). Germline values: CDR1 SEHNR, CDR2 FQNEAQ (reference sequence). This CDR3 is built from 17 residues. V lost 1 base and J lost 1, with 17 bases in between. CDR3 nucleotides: TGTGCCAGCAGCTTAGGGGGGCGACTAGGCCTTTCCTACGAGCAGTACTTC. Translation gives CASSLGGRLGLSYEQYF. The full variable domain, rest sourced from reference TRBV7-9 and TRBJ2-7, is DTGVSQNPRHKITKRGQNVTFRCDPISEHNRLYWYRQTLGQGPEFLTYFQNEAQLEKSRLLSDRFSAERPKGSFSTLEIQRTEQGDSAMYLCASSLGGRLGLSYEQYFGPGTRLTVT.

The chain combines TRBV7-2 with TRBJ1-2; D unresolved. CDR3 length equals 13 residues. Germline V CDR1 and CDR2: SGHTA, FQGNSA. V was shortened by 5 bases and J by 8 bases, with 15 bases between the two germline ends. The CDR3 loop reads CASSLDPLGGYTF. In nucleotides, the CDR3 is TGTGCCAGCAGCCTTGACCCACTCGGGGGCTACACCTTC.

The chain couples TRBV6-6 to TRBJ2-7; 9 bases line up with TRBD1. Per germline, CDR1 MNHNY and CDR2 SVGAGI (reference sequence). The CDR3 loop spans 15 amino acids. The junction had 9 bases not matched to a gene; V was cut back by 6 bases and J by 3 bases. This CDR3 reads CASRRRGQGIYEQYF. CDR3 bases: TGTGCCAGCAGACGCCGGGGACAGGGAATCTACGAGCAGTACTTC.

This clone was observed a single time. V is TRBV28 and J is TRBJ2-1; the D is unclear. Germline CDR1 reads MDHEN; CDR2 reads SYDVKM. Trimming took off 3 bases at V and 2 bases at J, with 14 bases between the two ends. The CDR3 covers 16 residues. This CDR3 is CASSFPRLATYNEQFF. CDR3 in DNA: TGTGCCAGCAGTTTCCCGCGGTTGGCTACCTACAATGAGCAGTTCTTC.

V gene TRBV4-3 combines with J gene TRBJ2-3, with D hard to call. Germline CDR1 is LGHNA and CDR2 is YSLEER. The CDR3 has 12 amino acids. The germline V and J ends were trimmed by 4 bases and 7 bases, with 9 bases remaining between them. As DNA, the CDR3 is TGCGCCAGCAGCCTCCTGGGGAATACGCAGTATTTT. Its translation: CASSLLGNTQYF.

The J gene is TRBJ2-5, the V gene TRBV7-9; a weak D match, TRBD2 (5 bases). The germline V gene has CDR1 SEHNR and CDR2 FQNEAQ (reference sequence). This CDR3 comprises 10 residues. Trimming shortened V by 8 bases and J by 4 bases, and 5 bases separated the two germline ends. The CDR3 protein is CASGGETQYF. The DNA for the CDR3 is TGTGCCAGCGGAGGAGAGACCCAGTACTTC.